The present TCR beta chain was sequenced within a study of T cell responses to AZD1222 COVID-19 vaccine. General study results and limits: No repertoire was sampled before or during the peak T cell response, only after it. Baseline seropositivity characterized only a handful of AZD1222 recipients.

Profiled with immunoSEQ multiplex PCR; TCRdb holds only in-frame clones, not every one. The sample consists of around 120,000 clones, 88% of them appearing once. A remark on this clone: Its antigen is as yet unknown.

The study pooled second doses at about 4 or about 12 weeks. This receptor was obtained from an adult who received the AZD1222 COVID-19 vaccine. The sample here was peripheral blood, taken 28 days after the second AZD1222 dose.

The CDR3 is CASSVEGTGGRGYGYTF. The CDR3 bases are TGTGCCAGCAGCGTAGAGGGGACAGGGGGTCGCGGCTATGGCTACACCTTC. J is TRBJ1-2 and V is TRBV9, with 11 bases fitting TRBD1. This CDR3 has 17 residues. J lost 4 bases, V lost 0 bases, and 8 bases had no gene match. Germline-derived CDR1 and CDR2 are SGDLS and YYNGEE.